One and the same sample provided the 12 T cell receptor beta chains below, sequenced in a study of cytomegalovirus exposure and HLA in healthy donors. The PCR ran on 60 Vbeta and 13 Jbeta primers. The table came from immunoSEQ multiplex PCR; TCRdb's copy has only in-frame clones and leaves some out. Of roughly 160,000 clones in the sample, 70% to 90% were seen once. The material sequenced was PBMCs. The receptor set was obtained from a man between 18 and 29 years old in good health and CMV-seropositive.

This clone was observed a single time. V and J are TRBV5-4 and TRBJ1-1, with a possible D match to TRBD1 (6 bases). The CDR3 is made up of 16 amino acids. CDR1 and CDR2 from the germline V gene are SGHNT and YYREEE (reference sequence). V was shortened by 1 base and J by 0 bases, with 13 bases between the two germline ends. The CDR3 region is CASSLSGGWMNTEAFF. CDR3 sequence (DNA): TGTGCCAGCAGCTTGTCGGGGGGCTGGATGAACACTGAAGCTTTCTTT.

The V gene is TRBV5-4, the J gene TRBJ1-1, with 10 bases that match TRBD1. This CDR3 spans 14 amino acids. The ends lost 4 bases at V and 7 bases at J; junction bases unmatched: 7. Per the germline V gene, CDR1 is SGHNT and CDR2 is YYREEE (reference sequence). CDR3 nucleotides: TGTGCCAGCAGCCCCGGGACAGGGGTTGGTGAAGCTTTCTTT. Translation gives CASSPGTGVGEAFF.

The chain recombines TRBV6-1 with TRBJ2-6; 7 nucleotides align to TRBD1. Germline V CDR1 and CDR2: MNHNS, SASEGT. CDR3 length equals 15 residues. V was pared by 6 bases and J by 3 bases, with 5 bases of the junction left unmatched. This CDR3 is CASRDRNDGANVLTF. DNA for the CDR3: TGTGCCAGCAGGGACAGGAATGATGGGGCCAACGTCCTGACTTTC.

The rearrangement links TRBV7-2 to TRBJ2-7; 10 bases are shared with TRBD2. The CDR3 is 18 amino acids. Germline V lookup: CDR1 SGHTA, CDR2 FQGNSA. V dropped 1 base and J dropped 0; count of bases not matched to a gene: 9. In DNA, the CDR3 is TGTGCCAGCAGCTTAGGAGTTAGCGGGGGGCCGAGCTCCTACGAGCAGTACTTC. Amino acid sequence: CASSLGVSGGPSSYEQYF.

This chain joins TRBV7-9 and TRBJ2-5; 8 bases map to TRBD2. Germline assignment: CDR1 SEHNR and CDR2 FQNEAQ (reference sequence). Trimming cost V 1 base and J 3 bases; bases outside gene matches: 7. CDR3 length equals 16 residues. The CDR3 region is CASSLGAGGPEETQYF. The CDR3 DNA sequence: TGTGCCAGCAGCTTAGGCGCGGGGGGCCCAGAAGAGACCCAGTACTTC. Drawing the rest from reference TRBV7-9 and TRBJ2-5, the complete variable domain is DTGVSQNPRHKITKRGQNVTFRCDPISEHNRLYWYRQTLGQGPEFLTYFQNEAQLEKSRLLSDRFSAERPKGSFSTLEIQRTEQGDSAMYLCASSLGAGGPEETQYFGPGTRLLVL.

This clone was found a few times. Here the CDR3 reads CASSQDFRSGWPLGAFF. The CDR3 DNA is TGCGCCAGCAGCCAAGATTTCCGGAGTGGATGGCCCTTAGGAGCTTTCTTT. This sequence joins TRBV4-3 and TRBJ1-1; D remains ambiguous. V dropped 0 bases and J dropped 10 bases, with 24 bases sitting between them. This CDR3 is built from 17 residues. Per the germline V gene, CDR1 is LGHNA and CDR2 is YSLEER.

This clone was found once. The chain employs TRBV7-2 and TRBJ1-3, with TRBD1 identical over 9 bases. The V segment lost 4 bases and the J segment 0 bases; nucleotides outside the gene matches: 7. This CDR3 contains 17 residues. Germline lookup yields CDR1 SGHTA and CDR2 FQGNSA. CDR3 in DNA: TGTGCCAGCAGCTGGGGGTACAGGGGGCCCTCTGGAAACACCATATATTTT. Its translation is CASSWGYRGPSGNTIYF.

The chain employs TRBV7-3 and TRBJ2-5; maybe TRBD2 (6 bases). There are 13 residues in the CDR3. V was clipped by 5 bases and J by 7 bases, with 14 bases between them. Per the germline V gene, CDR1 is SGHTA and CDR2 is FQGTGA. The CDR3 DNA reads TGTGCCAGCAGCCGAACGCACGGGGGGACCCAGTACTTC. Protein: CASSRTHGGTQYF.

The J gene is TRBJ2-5, the V gene TRBV6-5; D might be TRBD2 (5 bases). V was cut by 5 bases and J by 4 bases, with 11 bases left in between. Germline V lookup: CDR1 MNHEY, CDR2 SVGAGI. The CDR3 has 13 residues. The CDR3 DNA is TGTGCCAGCAGTCCCCTACTAGGAGAGACCCAGTACTTC. Its protein product is CASSPLLGETQYF.

The CDR3 nucleotides read TGTGCCAGCAGCGCAGCGGGATTCTCTGGAAACACCATATATTTT. Its protein is CASSAAGFSGNTIYF. This chain links TRBV6-5 with TRBJ1-3; D is undetermined. CDR3 length: 15 residues. Trimming stripped 6 bases from V and 0 bases from J, with 12 bases between. From germline, CDR1 is MNHEY and CDR2 SVGAGI.

The chain joins TRBV10-2 to TRBJ2-2; possible D gene TRBD1, 6 bases. Trimming removed 7 bases from V and 3 bases from J, with 18 bases in between. Germline V gene data show CDR1 as WSHSY and CDR2 as SAAADI. The CDR3 is 16 amino acids. DNA for the CDR3: TGCGCCAGCACCACAGGGAATTGGGCGGACACCGGGGAGCTGTTTTTT. Amino acid sequence: CASTTGNWADTGELFF.

The chain has TRBV5-5 and TRBJ2-3; 8 nucleotides match TRBD2. CDR1 is SGHKS, CDR2 YYEKEE, per germline (reference sequence). The CDR3 has 14 amino acids. V shed 2 bases and J 5 bases; nucleotides not matched to a gene: 4. The DNA for the CDR3 is TGTGCCAGCAGCTTCGGACTAGCCATAGATACGCAGTATTTT. Residues: CASSFGLAIDTQYF. The complete variable domain, with remaining parts taken from reference TRBV5-5 and TRBJ2-3, reads DAGVTQSPTHLIKTRGQQVTLRCSPISGHKSVSWYQQVLGQGPQFIFQYYEKEERGRGNFPDRFSARQFPNYSSELNVNALLLGDSALYLCASSFGLAIDTQYFGPGTRLTVL.